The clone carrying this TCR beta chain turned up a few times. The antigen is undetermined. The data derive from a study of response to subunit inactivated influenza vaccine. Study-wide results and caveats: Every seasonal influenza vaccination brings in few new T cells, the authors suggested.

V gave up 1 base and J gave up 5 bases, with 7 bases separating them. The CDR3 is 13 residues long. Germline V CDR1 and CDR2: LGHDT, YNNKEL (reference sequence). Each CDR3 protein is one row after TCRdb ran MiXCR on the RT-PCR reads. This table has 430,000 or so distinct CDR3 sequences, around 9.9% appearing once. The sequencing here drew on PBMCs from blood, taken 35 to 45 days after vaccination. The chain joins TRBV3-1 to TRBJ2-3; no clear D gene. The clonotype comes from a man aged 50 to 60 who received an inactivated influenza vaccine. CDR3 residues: CASSQVYVDTQYF. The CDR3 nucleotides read TGTGCCAGCAGCCAAGTCTATGTAGATACGCAGTATTTT.